Each of the 17 T cell receptor beta chains below was sequenced from the same sample in a study of blood T cell repertoires in COVID-19. Method: immunoSEQ multiplex PCR; TCRdb's copy keeps in-frame clones and lacks some. The profile covers about 54,000 clones, with approximately 80% appearing a single time and 5.3% taken by the ten largest. Material: peripheral blood. The receptors derive from a woman aged 55-69 years with acute or convalescent COVID-19.

This clone has a handful of counts. The chain joins TRBV3-1 (or the pseudogene TRBV3-2) to TRBJ2-1; 11 bases fit TRBD2. This CDR3 has 14 amino acids. Germline lookup yields CDR1 LGHDT and CDR2 YNNKEL (reference sequence). V gave up 6 bases and J gave up 5 bases; unmatched junction bases: 3. The CDR3 DNA reads as TGTGCCAGCAGACTAGCGGGAGCCGACAATGAGCAGTTCTTC. Protein sequence: CASRLAGADNEQFF.

The rearrangement joins TRBV24-1 to TRBJ1-4, with D perhaps matching TRBD1 (5 bases). The CDR3 totals 15 residues. V was trimmed by 3 bases and J by 8 bases, leaving 15 bases between them. Germline CDR1 and CDR2: KGHDR and SFDVKD. Written as DNA, the CDR3 is TGTGCCACCAGTGATCCCGGACATGGATCGGAAAAACTGTTTTTT. This sequence encodes CATSDPGHGSEKLFF.

V gene TRBV5-1 combines with J gene TRBJ1-1; 12 positions agree with TRBD1. Germline-derived CDR1 and CDR2 are SGHRS and YFSETQ. The CDR3 contains 15 residues. The junction had 6 bases not matched to a gene; V was cut back by 4 bases and J by 5 bases. The CDR3: CASSPGQGAGTEAFF. CDR3 nucleotides: TGCGCCAGCAGCCCGGGACAGGGGGCAGGTACTGAAGCTTTCTTT.

The rearrangement uses TRBV12-5 and TRBJ1-1, with 8 bases that match TRBD1. The CDR3 runs to 13 residues. V gave up 1 base and J gave up 7 bases; unmatched junction bases: 2. The germline gives CDR1 LGHNT, CDR2 FRNRAP. The CDR3: CASGLDDRGEAFF. The CDR3 DNA reads as TGTGCTAGTGGTTTGGATGACAGGGGTGAAGCTTTCTTT.

The CDR3 bases are TGCGCCAGCAGTGAATCAGGACAAACCACAGATACGCAGTATTTT. It codes for CASSESGQTTDTQYF. This chain links TRBV10-1 with TRBJ2-3, with a weak D call TRBD1 (5 bases). Deletions cut 3 bases from V and 2 bases from J, with 12 bases between. This CDR3 has 15 amino acids. Germline CDR1 and CDR2: WNHNN and SYGVQD (reference sequence).

The V and J genes are TRBV5-1 and TRBJ2-5; a possible D gene is TRBD2 (6 bases). V lost 4 bases to trimming and J lost 0 bases, with 16 bases between them. Germline loops: CDR1 SGHRS, CDR2 YFSETQ. CDR3 size: 16 residues. CDR3 DNA sequence: TGCGCCAGCAGCATGGGACTTTCCAAGTACCAAGAGACCCAGTACTTC. It codes for CASSMGLSKYQETQYF.

The rearrangement links TRBV5-4 to TRBJ2-7; 7 bases line up with TRBD2. Germline CDR1 reads SGHNT; CDR2 reads YYREEE (reference sequence). V shed 2 bases, J shed 2 bases, and the junction held 4 bases outside the gene matches. CDR3 length: 14 residues. The CDR3 DNA reads as TGTGCCAGCAGCTTTAGCGGGCCCACCTACGAGCAGTACTTC. The encoded protein is CASSFSGPTYEQYF.

The rearrangement joins TRBV5-1 to TRBJ2-2, with D maybe TRBD1 (5 bases). The CDR3 sequence is 16 residues long. Trimming took 0 bases from V and 6 from J, leaving 15 bases between them. CDR1 is SGHRS, CDR2 YFSETQ, per germline. The CDR3 here is CASSLGGPYVPGELFF. The CDR3 coding sequence is TGCGCCAGCAGCTTGGGGGGCCCCTATGTTCCCGGGGAGCTGTTTTTT.

The chain couples TRBV6-1 to TRBJ2-1; 7 bases agree with TRBD2. V shed 3 bases and J 5 bases; nucleotides not matched to a gene: 7. The CDR3 runs to 15 residues. Germline V gives CDR1 MNHNS, CDR2 SASEGT. The CDR3 DNA reads as TGTGCCAGCAGTGATCAGGGAGGGGCGGACAATGAGCAGTTCTTC. It codes for CASSDQGGADNEQFF.

The J gene is TRBJ2-7, the V gene TRBV7-9, with TRBD1 matching over 7 bases. The V gene end was trimmed by 5 bases and the J gene end by 2 bases; junction bases not matched to a gene: 6. The CDR3 consists of 14 residues. Germline V lookup: CDR1 SEHNR, CDR2 FQNEAQ (reference sequence). CDR3 coding DNA: TGTGCCAGCAGCCTACCAGGGGGTACCTACGAGCAGTACTTC. Protein sequence: CASSLPGGTYEQYF.

This chain connects TRBV5-1 to TRBJ1-1, with 10 positions matching TRBD1. V dropped 2 bases and J dropped 3; count of bases not matched to a gene: 4. Germline CDR1 reads SGHRS; CDR2 reads YFSETQ. CDR3 length: 15 amino acids. The CDR3 reads CASSLGTGVDTEAFF. The DNA for the CDR3 is TGCGCCAGCAGCTTAGGGACAGGGGTAGACACTGAAGCTTTCTTT.

This sequence joins TRBV24-1 and TRBJ2-1, with 9 nucleotides matching TRBD2. Germline V lookup: CDR1 KGHDR, CDR2 SFDVKD. The CDR3 is 15 residues long. The V gene end was trimmed by 4 bases and the J gene end by 7 bases; junction bases not matched to a gene: 7. CDR3 bases: TGTGCCACCAGTGAGGTTAGCGGGGGCCTGAATGAGCAGTTCTTC. This encodes CATSEVSGGLNEQFF.

The chain recombines TRBV5-1 with TRBJ1-4; 9 nucleotides agree with TRBD1. With V trimmed by 0 bases and J by 7 bases, 7 bases remained unmatched. The CDR3 is made up of 16 amino acids. Germline V gene lookup returns CDR1 SGHRS and CDR2 YFSETQ. The CDR3 nucleotides read TGCGCCAGCAGCTTGGCCCCGACAGGGGGATCTGAAAAACTGTTTTTT. This sequence encodes CASSLAPTGGSEKLFF.

The CDR3, as DNA: TGCAGCGTTGAAGACTTAGCCGGCGGGGAGCTGTTTTTT. Protein: CSVEDLAGGELFF. The chain combines TRBV29-1 with TRBJ2-2; D is unresolved. This CDR3 comprises 13 residues. Trimming shortened V by 0 bases and J by 7 bases, and 9 bases separated the two germline ends. Germline V gives CDR1 SQVTM, CDR2 ANQGSEA.

The V call is TRBV11-2, the J call TRBJ1-1; 10 bases are shared with TRBD1. Germline loops: CDR1 SGHAT, CDR2 FQNNGV. The trim removed 5 bases at V and 6 bases at J, leaving 9 bases unmatched. The CDR3 has 15 residues. DNA for the CDR3: TGTGCCAGCAGCCCACGACAGGGGGCAGCCTCTGAAGCTTTCTTT. This gives the protein CASSPRQGAASEAFF. Combining the CDR3 with reference TRBV11-2 and TRBJ1-1 gives the whole variable domain EAGVAQSPRYKIIEKRQSVAFWCNPISGHATLYWYQQILGQGPKLLIQFQNNGVVDDSQLPKDRFSAERLKGVDSTLKIQPAKLEDSAVYLCASSPRQGAASEAFFGQGTRLTVV.

The chain couples TRBV3-1 (or the pseudogene TRBV3-2) to TRBJ2-1; D gene ambiguous. Trimming took 0 bases from V and 0 from J, leaving 12 bases between them. The CDR3 loop spans 17 amino acids. CDR1 and CDR2 (germline): LGHDT, YNNKEL (reference sequence). The CDR3 nucleotides read TGTGCCAGCAGCCAAGAGGCAGTAAACCCCTCCTACAATGAGCAGTTCTTC. It yields the protein CASSQEAVNPSYNEQFF.

CDR3: CATMEGHYGNTIYF. CDR3 bases: TGTGCCACCATGGAGGGTCATTACGGAAACACCATATATTTT. This sequence joins TRBV15 and TRBJ1-3, with D hard to call. V gave up 7 bases and J gave up 4 bases, with 14 bases separating them. The V gene's germline CDR1 is LNHNV and CDR2 YYDKDF (reference sequence). The CDR3 runs to 14 residues.